The text below deals with one T cell receptor (beta chain). TCRdb keeps only in-frame clones here, not all; method: immunoSEQ multiplex PCR. The sample lists 130,000 or so clones, 70% to 80% occurring once. The data originate from a study of blood T cell repertoires in COVID-19. This receptor was obtained from a woman in her 70s with COVID-19, enrolled during active disease. Sequencing was performed on peripheral blood.

The CDR3 here is CASGTQYEQYF. The CDR3 DNA sequence: TGTGCCAGTGGCACACAATACGAGCAGTACTTC. The chain links TRBV19 to TRBJ2-7; D is uncertain. V was shortened by 8 bases and J by 4 bases, with 9 bases between the two germline ends. Germline V gives CDR1 LNHDA, CDR2 SQIVND (reference sequence). There are 11 residues in the CDR3. Full variable domain (rest looked up from reference TRBV19 and TRBJ2-7): DGGITQSPKYLFRKEGQNVTLSCEQNLNHDAMYWYRQDPGQGLRLIYYSQIVNDFQKGDIAEGYSVSREKKESFPLTVTSAQKNPTAFYLCASGTQYEQYFGPGTRLTVT.